These 17 T cell receptor beta chains originate from one sample sequenced in a study of T-cell memory formation after mild COVID-19. Using its own MiXCR run on the 5' RACE reads, TCRdb lists one record per CDR3 protein. The repertoire consists of about 190,000 distinct CDR3 sequences, with around 18% occurring once and the leading ten covering 2% to 3%. The sample taken for sequencing was PBMCs or a T cell subset sorted from them (not recorded which). Receptors originate from an adult woman who had mild COVID-19 (a few samples of this study predate the infection). Cell type and time point are not known.

The DNA for the CDR3 is TGTGCCAGCAGCCCGGGCCGGACGGACACCGGGGAGCTGTTTTTT. Residues: CASSPGRTDTGELFF. The chain combines TRBV7-2 with TRBJ2-2; D remains ambiguous. This CDR3 is 15 amino acids long. V lost 5 bases and J lost 3, with 13 bases in between. Looked up from germline, CDR1 is SGHTA and CDR2 is FQGNSA.

A few counts support this clonotype. This chain connects TRBV5-5 to TRBJ2-1, with TRBD2 identical over 11 bases. Germline loops: CDR1 SGHKS, CDR2 YYEKEE (reference sequence). This CDR3 has 17 residues. Germline trimming cut 0 bases from V and 4 bases from J; bases unmatched to any gene: 6. CDR3 amino acids: CASSLVSSGGQYNEQFF. The CDR3 coding sequence is TGTGCCAGCAGCTTGGTTTCTAGCGGGGGGCAATACAATGAGCAGTTCTTC.

The chain combines TRBV7-3 with TRBJ2-2, with TRBD2 matching over 11 bases. Unmatched junction bases numbered 3, after V lost 2 bases and J lost 7 bases. The V gene's germline CDR1 is SGHTA and CDR2 FQGTGA. The CDR3 extends over 15 amino acids. This CDR3 is CASSLGTSGRGELFF. DNA for the CDR3: TGTGCCAGCAGCTTAGGGACTAGCGGACGCGGGGAGCTGTTTTTT.

The chain combines TRBV6-2 or TRBV6-3 with TRBJ1-5; a weak D match, TRBD1 (5 bases). Trimming took 5 bases from V and 3 from J, leaving 14 bases between them. Germline CDR1 and CDR2: MNHEY and SVGEGT. This CDR3 comprises 15 residues. The CDR3: CASSEMNGANQPQHF. The CDR3 DNA sequence: TGTGCCAGCAGTGAGATGAACGGGGCCAATCAGCCCCAGCATTTT.

V is TRBV5-1 and J is TRBJ2-4, with 7 bases matching TRBD2. The CDR3 loop spans 17 amino acids. V shed 0 bases and J 0 bases; nucleotides not matched to a gene: 6. Germline CDR1 SGHRS, CDR2 YFSETQ. The CDR3 nucleotides read TGCGCCAGCAGCTTGGCCTCGGGGGGACTAGCCAAAAACATTCAGTACTTC. Amino acid sequence: CASSLASGGLAKNIQYF. The entire variable domain, with the rest obtained from reference TRBV5-1 and TRBJ2-4, is as follows: KAGVTQTPRYLIKTRGQQVTLSCSPISGHRSVSWYQQTPGQGLQFLFEYFSETQRNKGNFPGRFSGRQFSNSRSEMNVSTLELGDSALYLCASSLASGGLAKNIQYFGAGTRLSVL.

This clonotype was seen a handful of times. The chain has TRBV21-1 and TRBJ1-5. TRBV21-1 corresponds to a pseudogene. There are 11 residues in the CDR3. CDR3 nucleotide sequence: TGTGCCAGCAGCACTAATCAGCCCCAGCATTTT. Translating gives CASSTNQPQHF.

CDR3 residues: CASSQGRWGSYEQYF. The CDR3 nucleotides are TGCGCCAGCAGCCAAGGACGATGGGGTAGCTACGAGCAGTACTTC. The rearrangement uses TRBV4-3 and TRBJ2-7; D is uncertain. The CDR3 covers 15 residues. Deletions cut 1 base from V and 3 bases from J, with 13 bases between. Germline CDR1 is LGHNA and CDR2 is YSLEER.

The chain uses TRBV7-3 and TRBJ2-3; 10 bases match TRBD1. CDR3 length: 16 residues. V lost 4 bases to trimming and J lost 0 bases; unmatched junction nucleotides: 4. CDR1 and CDR2 (germline): SGHTA, FQGTGA. CDR3 nucleotides: TGTGCCAGCAGCTCACGGGGACAGGGGAGCACAGATACGCAGTATTTT. This translates into CASSSRGQGSTDTQYF.

This rearrangement joins TRBV7-2 to TRBJ1-1, with 7 bases that match TRBD1. CDR1 and CDR2 (germline): SGHTA, FQGNSA. Trimming removed 4 bases from V and 1 base from J; junction bases left unmatched: 3. There are 14 residues in the CDR3. The CDR3 region is CASSYRGSNTEAFF. For the CDR3, the DNA is TGTGCCAGCAGCTACAGGGGTTCGAACACTGAAGCTTTCTTT.

This clonotype qualifies as medium-sized. This chain uses TRBV10-3 with TRBJ1-1; maybe TRBD1 (5 bases). Germline CDR1 is ENHRY and CDR2 is SYGVKD. The CDR3 consists of 15 residues. The germline V and J ends were trimmed by 6 bases and 2 bases, with 16 bases remaining between them. The DNA for the CDR3 is TGTGCCATCAGCACCCCGGGGCGCCGAAACACTGAAGCTTTCTTT. It encodes CAISTPGRRNTEAFF.

V and J are TRBV5-1 and TRBJ2-3; TRBD2 aligns across 11 bases. The CDR3 loop spans 14 amino acids. V shed 5 bases and J 3 bases; nucleotides not matched to a gene: 2. Germline assignment: CDR1 SGHRS and CDR2 YFSETQ. CDR3 nucleotide sequence: TGCGCCAGCAGAGGGACTAGCGGAACAGATACGCAGTATTTT. This gives the protein CASRGTSGTDTQYF.

This clonotype appeared a few times. This chain connects TRBV11-3 to TRBJ2-7, with 10 positions matching TRBD1. Looked up from germline, CDR1 is SGHNT and CDR2 is YENEEA. The CDR3 sequence is 15 residues long. The ends lost 1 base at V and 5 bases at J; junction bases unmatched: 5. CDR3 amino acids: CASSLGGTGAHEQYF. CDR3 nucleotide sequence: TGTGCCAGCAGCTTAGGTGGGACAGGGGCCCACGAGCAGTACTTC.

The chain carries TRBV2 and TRBJ2-7; D might be TRBD2 (5 bases). V was cut by 6 bases and J by 7 bases, with 13 bases left in between. The V gene's germline CDR1 is SNHLY and CDR2 FYNNEI. CDR3 length equals 12 residues. The CDR3 sequence: CASSSVGGEQYF. The CDR3 bases are TGTGCCAGCAGCTCAGTAGGCGGGGAGCAGTACTTC.

The chain is built from TRBV2 and TRBJ2-7; no definite D call. Germline loops: CDR1 SNHLY, CDR2 FYNNEI. The CDR3 is made up of 10 amino acids. V was shortened by 8 bases and J by 5 bases, with 7 bases between the two germline ends. CDR3 region: CASENHEQYF. CDR3 nucleotide sequence: TGTGCCAGCGAAAACCACGAGCAGTACTTC.

This clonotype has a handful of counts. The CDR3 protein is CSVGQGGETQYF. CDR3 coding DNA: TGCAGCGTTGGACAGGGTGGGGAGACCCAGTACTTC. V usage is TRBV29-1 and J usage is TRBJ2-5, with 7 bases lining up with TRBD1. The CDR3 covers 12 residues. Germline CDR1 is SQVTM and CDR2 is ANQGSEA. Unmatched junction bases numbered 4, after V lost 4 bases and J lost 5 bases.

This clonotype was seen at least ten times. This chain links TRBV6-2 or TRBV6-3 with TRBJ2-7; 9 nucleotides agree with TRBD2. The germline CDR1 and CDR2 sequences are MNHEY and SVGEGT. CDR3 length: 15 amino acids. The trim removed 6 bases at V and 2 bases at J, leaving 8 bases unmatched. CDR3 DNA sequence: TGTGCCAGCAGATTAGCGGGAGCCAATCCCTACGAGCAGTACTTC. Translated: CASRLAGANPYEQYF.

This clonotype was counted ten times or more. The V and J genes are TRBV7-9 and TRBJ2-5, with D unclear. The CDR3 totals 12 residues. Trimming removed 2 bases from V and 5 bases from J, with 6 bases in between. The V gene's germline CDR1 is SEHNR and CDR2 FQNEAQ (reference sequence). This CDR3 reads CASSLLGETQYF. The CDR3 nucleotides read TGTGCCAGCAGCTTACTCGGCGAGACCCAGTACTTC.